Each of the 5 T cell receptor beta chains below was sequenced from the same sample in a study of graft-versus-host responses after intestinal transplantation. What these receptors recognize is not known. Clones were read by immunoSEQ multiplex PCR, and TCRdb kept only the in-frame ones, dropping some. Of about 85,000 clones in the sample, more than 85% were seen once. The starting material was unstimulated CD8+ T cells sorted from spleen or lymph node cells, obtained before transplant. The receptors originated from a human donor who was the organ donor for an intestinal transplant.

The chain is built from TRBV27 and TRBJ2-7; a possible D gene is TRBD1 (5 bases). This CDR3 contains 15 residues. Trimming left V 4 bases short and J 2 bases short, with 15 bases between. Germline CDR1 is MNHEY and CDR2 is SMNVEV (reference sequence). The CDR3 loop is CASSSLRTYTYEQYF. DNA of the CDR3: TGTGCCAGCAGTTCCTTAAGGACATACACCTACGAGCAGTACTTC.

The chain links TRBV29-1 to TRBJ2-2, with 8 bases lining up with TRBD2. The CDR3 contains 15 residues. Losses at the gene ends were 3 bases for V and 8 bases for J; bases not matched to a gene: 11. Germline V gene lookup returns CDR1 SQVTM and CDR2 ANQGSEA. The CDR3 sequence is CSVEGGTSAAGELFF. The DNA for the CDR3 is TGCAGCGTTGAGGGGGGGACTAGTGCGGCTGGGGAGCTGTTTTTT.

The chain has TRBV7-9 and TRBJ2-7, with D perhaps assigned TRBD1 or TRBD2 (5 bases each). The CDR3 has 15 amino acids. The V and J ends lost 1 base and 8 bases respectively, with 18 bases between them. Germline V gene lookup returns CDR1 SEHNR and CDR2 FQNEAQ (reference sequence). This CDR3 reads CASSLEGRAGGKQYF. As DNA, the CDR3 is TGTGCCAGCAGCTTAGAGGGGCGGGCAGGCGGAAAGCAGTACTTC.

This clone was recorded only once. The genes are TRBV21-1 and TRBJ2-7; the DNA was not used to check the table's D call, TRBD1. TRBV21-1 is assigned pseudogene status. This CDR3 contains 18 residues. The CDR3 sequence is CASSREGQGDTTSYEQYF. In nucleotides, the CDR3 is TGTGCCAGCAGCAGGGAAGGACAGGGCGATACTACCTCCTACGAGCAGTACTTC.

V and J are TRBV5-1 and TRBJ1-1; perhaps TRBD1 as D (6 bases). V lost 0 bases to trimming and J lost 4 bases, with 10 bases between them. CDR1 SGHRS and CDR2 YFSETQ come from the germline V gene. This CDR3 contains 14 residues. The chain's CDR3 is CASSLEGGGTEAFF. CDR3 in DNA: TGCGCCAGCAGCTTGGAAGGGGGAGGCACTGAAGCTTTCTTT.